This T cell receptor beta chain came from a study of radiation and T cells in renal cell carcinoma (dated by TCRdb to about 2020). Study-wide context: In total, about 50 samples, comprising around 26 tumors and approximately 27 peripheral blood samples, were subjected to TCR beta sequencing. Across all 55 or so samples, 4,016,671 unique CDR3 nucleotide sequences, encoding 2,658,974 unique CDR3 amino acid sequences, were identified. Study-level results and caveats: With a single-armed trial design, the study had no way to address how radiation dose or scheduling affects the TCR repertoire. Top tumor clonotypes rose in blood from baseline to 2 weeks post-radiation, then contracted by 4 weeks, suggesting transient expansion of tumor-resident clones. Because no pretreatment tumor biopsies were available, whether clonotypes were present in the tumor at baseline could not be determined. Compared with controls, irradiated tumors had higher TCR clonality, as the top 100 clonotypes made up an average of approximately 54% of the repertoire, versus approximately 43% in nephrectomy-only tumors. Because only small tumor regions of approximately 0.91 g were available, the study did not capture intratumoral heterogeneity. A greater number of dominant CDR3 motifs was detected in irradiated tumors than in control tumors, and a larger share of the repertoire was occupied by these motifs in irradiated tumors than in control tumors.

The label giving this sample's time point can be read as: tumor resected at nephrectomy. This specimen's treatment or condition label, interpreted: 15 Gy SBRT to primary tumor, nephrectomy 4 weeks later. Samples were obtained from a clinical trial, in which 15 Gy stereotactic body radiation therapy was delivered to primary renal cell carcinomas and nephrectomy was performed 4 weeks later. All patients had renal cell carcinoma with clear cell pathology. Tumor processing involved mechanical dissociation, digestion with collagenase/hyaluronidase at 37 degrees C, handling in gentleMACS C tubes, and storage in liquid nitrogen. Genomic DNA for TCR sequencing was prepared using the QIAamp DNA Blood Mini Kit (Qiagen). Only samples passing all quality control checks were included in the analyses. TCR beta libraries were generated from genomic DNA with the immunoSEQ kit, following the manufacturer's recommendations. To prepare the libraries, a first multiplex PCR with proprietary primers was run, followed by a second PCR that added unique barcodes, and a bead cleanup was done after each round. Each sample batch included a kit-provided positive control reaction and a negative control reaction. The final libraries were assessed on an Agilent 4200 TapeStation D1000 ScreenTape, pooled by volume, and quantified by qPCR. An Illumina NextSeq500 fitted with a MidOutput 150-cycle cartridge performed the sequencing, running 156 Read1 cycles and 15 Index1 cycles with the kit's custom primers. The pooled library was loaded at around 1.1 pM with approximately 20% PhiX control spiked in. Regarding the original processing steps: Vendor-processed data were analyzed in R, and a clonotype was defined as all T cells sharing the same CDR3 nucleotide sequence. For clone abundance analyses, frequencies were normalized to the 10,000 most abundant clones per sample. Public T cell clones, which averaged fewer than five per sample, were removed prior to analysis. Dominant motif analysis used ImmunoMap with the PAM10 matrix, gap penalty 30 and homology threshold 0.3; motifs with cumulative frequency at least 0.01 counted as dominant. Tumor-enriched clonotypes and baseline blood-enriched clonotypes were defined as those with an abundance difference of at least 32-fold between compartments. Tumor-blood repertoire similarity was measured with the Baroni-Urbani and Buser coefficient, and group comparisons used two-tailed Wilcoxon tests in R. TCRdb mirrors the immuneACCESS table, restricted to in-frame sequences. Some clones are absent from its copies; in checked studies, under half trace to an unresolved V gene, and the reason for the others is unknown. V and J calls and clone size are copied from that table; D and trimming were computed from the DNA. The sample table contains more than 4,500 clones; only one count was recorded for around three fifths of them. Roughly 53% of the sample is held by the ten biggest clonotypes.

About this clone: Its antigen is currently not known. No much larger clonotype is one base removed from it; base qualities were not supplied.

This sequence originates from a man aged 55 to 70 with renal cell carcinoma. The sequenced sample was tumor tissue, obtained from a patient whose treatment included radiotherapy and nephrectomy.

The nucleotides read TGTGCCAGCAGCCAAGGCAATAGCGGGAGGGCTGAGCAGTTCTTC. It translates to CASSQGNSGRAEQFF. The rearrangement joined TRBV11-3 to TRBJ2-1, with 11 bases matching TRBD2. The CDR3 runs 15 residues from the cysteine to the phenylalanine. The DNA shown is the 45-base CDR3, in frame from base 1. From V the trimming removes 5 bases and from J it removes 9 bases, while the gene matches leave 9 bases of the junction unaccounted for. Based on the germline V gene, the CDR1 and CDR2 sequences are SGHNT and YENEEA.